This T cell receptor (beta chain) was found in a study of cytomegalovirus exposure and HLA in healthy donors. Notes on the study in general: Specific recognition of CMV antigens was confirmed in vitro for a few chains (all CMV-associated).

In the PCR, 60 Vbeta and 13 Jbeta primers were used. The table came from immunoSEQ multiplex PCR; TCRdb's copy has only in-frame clones and leaves some out. This table has about 170,000 clones, approximately 79% appearing once. V lost 6 bases, J lost 4 bases, and 21 bases lay in between. The CDR3 spans 16 residues. Germline CDR1 and CDR2: MDHEN and SYDVKM. Comments on this clone: Its antigen is as yet unknown.

This chain uses TRBV28 with TRBJ2-5, with D possibly matching TRBD2 (7 bases). The clonotype originates from a man between 40 and 49 years old in good health and CMV-seropositive. Sequenced sample: PBMCs. The CDR3 sequence: CASRFEGGTSGETQYF. Here the CDR3 DNA reads TGTGCCAGCAGATTCGAGGGGGGGACAAGTGGAGAGACCCAGTACTTC.